The text below deals with one T cell receptor (beta chain). What this receptor recognizes is not known. No base quality information exists; no much larger clone differs at one position. Each collaborating institution followed its own protocols to collect whole blood in K2EDTA tubes. For TCRbeta analysis, collaborators shipped samples as frozen whole blood, isolated PBMCs, or DNA extracted from either of those sample types. CDR1 and CDR2 are read off the germline V gene (reference sequence) as GTSNPN and SVGIG. The CDR3 spans 14 residues, from the cysteine through the phenylalanine. Of all the DNA, just the CDR3 is kept, 42 bases in frame from base 1. V trim: 4 bases; J trim: 5 bases; unmatched bases: 9. The immunoSEQ Assay, a bias-controlled multiplex PCR, was used to amplify TCRbeta CDR3 regions from genomic DNA. Turning to the authors' computational methods: The number of nucleated cells in each sample was estimated by amplification of reference gene primers within the assay. To quantify the absolute abundance of each unique TCRbeta CDR3 rearrangement, sequence reads were collapsed and filtered. For each sample, productive Simpson clonality was calculated by taking the square root of Simpson's diversity index across productive rearrangements. Not all clones reach the TCRdb copy of this immuneACCESS table, which keeps in-frame sequences only. Checked studies attribute under half of the gap to unresolved V genes and leave the rest unexplained. V and J calls and clone size are copied from that table; D and trimming were computed from the DNA. The sample table shows under 150,000 clones, and about 89% are seen once. The ten largest clones capture over 2% of the sample.

The data derive from a study of blood T cell repertoires in COVID-19 (dated by TCRdb to the early 2020s). Study-wide context: Collaborator samples came from the United States, Italy and Spain and covered acute and convalescent phases of COVID-19. The prospective study material was composed of cDNA or gDNA derived from T cells, B-cell-depleted T cells, or PBMCs. The sample metadata nearly always contained a de-identified subject ID, COVID-19 status, age in years and sex. A freely available public database, intended as a resource for researchers studying the immune response to SARS-CoV-2, is where the repertoires were released. Where HLA class I and class II types were available, the types were taken from metadata supplied by the sample provider, not from assay-based typing. The samples were drawn from two sources: the first 160 participants of the ongoing ImmuneRACE study, and 1,200 or so subjects contributed by 6 global collaborators. Deeply sampled blood TCRbeta repertoires from subjects exposed to, actively infected with, or recovered from COVID-19 were included in the dataset.

Paper-wide results and their limitations: The quantity of clinical and demographic metadata differed by source and by participant and was supplied without curation.

This receptor chain uses TRBV30 and TRBJ2-7; 9 junctional bases match TRBD1. Sequenced material: peripheral blood. This TCR was sampled from a man in his fifties with active COVID-19. The DNA sequence follows: TGTGCCTGGACCCGATTTGACAGGGGGGACGAGCAGTACTTC. Translation gives CAWTRFDRGDEQYF.